This T cell receptor (beta chain) was sequenced in a study of blood T cells in healthy people across ages (dated by TCRdb to 2015 to 2017). Notes on the research overall: In model experiments, template switching captured about one uniquely barcoded TCR beta cDNA molecule for every two T cells. To track age-related changes in TCR beta repertoire diversity, the study relied on deep sequencing normalized with unique cDNA molecular identifiers. Four age groups were formed from the donors: young (average roughly 15 years), middle-aged (roughly 38), aged (around 62) and long-lived (about 80). Donors of different ages were randomly distributed across sequencing lanes to avoid experimental bias. The study analyzed two additional independent replicas of 1 million unique cDNA reads from the same blood draw for two donors, one aged 18 to 29 and one aged 80 or older. What the study reported, not specific to this receptor: The percentage of naive T cells measured by flow cytometry correlated strongly with observed TCR beta diversity. Compared with the aged group, the long-lived group had more naive CD4+ T cells, fewer expanded clones and increased TCR diversity, suggesting age selection. Observed TCR beta diversity per million T cells fell roughly linearly with age, and a significant reduction was already apparent by age roughly 40. Conclusive comparison of naive and antigen-experienced compartments was prevented by the profiling of bulk unsorted PBMCs. Estimates of total diversity based on one million sequenced T cells were regarded as lower bounds and as underestimates. Because the CMV infection status of the donors was unknown, age-related changes in expanded clonotypes may potentially have been confounded.

According to the germline V gene, CDR1 reads SQVTM and CDR2 reads ANQGSEA. Reading from cysteine to phenylalanine, the CDR3 counts 13 amino acids. Only CDR3 DNA is held: 39 bases, read in frame from base 1. Trimming leaves V shorter by 6 bases and J shorter by 3 bases, with the junction holding 6 bases beyond the gene matches. The library was built by means of 5' RACE. The run used an Illumina HiSeq 2500. A second PCR of about 6 to 11 cycles was performed with a sample-barcoded 5' primer and a J-beta primer mix. A unique molecular identifier was introduced onto each TCR beta cDNA molecule by a template-switch 5' adaptor carrying 12 random nucleotides. Each sample yielded at least 3 million CDR3-containing paired-end reads. The Mint cDNA synthesis kit, primed by a TRBC-specific oligonucleotide, was used to synthesize first-strand cDNA from all RNA. Following uracil-DNA glycosylase treatment, all cDNA underwent a first 18-cycle PCR with the universal primers M1SS and BC2_uni_R. Processing in the source paper ran as follows. Each sample was normalized by randomly selecting 1 million high-quality reads, each carrying a distinct molecular identifier. Reads with shared molecular identifiers were discarded instead of being binned into consensus sequences. MiTCR, run with a Q25 quality threshold and the strictest error-elimination algorithm, handled CDR3 identification, clonotype clustering and error correction. A nonparametric unseen species model with Euler transformation was used to estimate a lower bound on total TCR beta diversity. Using fastp at Q25 and MiXCR, TCRdb reprocessed the public reads and kept productive beta chains. Entries that share a CDR3 protein sequence are merged under the most common genes and DNA. The V and J calls and clone size are TCRdb's, not the authors'. Within this sample are fewer than 800,000 distinct CDR3 sequences, with approximately 50% of them counted one time only. 30% to 40% of the sample rests with the top ten.

This clonotype was counted only a few times. There is no known antigen for this receptor. The sample holds no much larger clone one base away, and base qualities are not on file. Donors were about 36 systemically healthy Caucasian individuals from Russia aged roughly 6 to 100 years. Each donor gave around 9 milliliters of peripheral blood, collected into EDTA-treated Vacutainer tubes. PBMCs were isolated by Ficoll-Paque density-gradient centrifugation, with at least 7 million obtained per sample. Trizol reagent was used to extract total RNA from the PBMCs, yielding at least 6 micrograms per sample. Naive CD45RAhigh/CD27high T cell percentages were measured by flow cytometry on a PBMC aliquot from every donor.

Sequencing input: blood. The chain couples TRBV29-1 to TRBJ2-7; 9 central nucleotides agree with TRBD1. The sequence was obtained from a woman aged 55-69 years in good health. CDR3 reads: CSVSGTGLYEQYF. Here is the DNA: TGCAGCGTCTCCGGGACAGGGCTCTACGAGCAGTACTTC.